This note documents a single TCR beta chain sequence. The data were produced by immunoSEQ multiplex PCR, yet TCRdb's version contains in-frame clones alone and is incomplete. Found here are roughly 18,000 clones, 85% to 90% of them singletons; the top ten hold 8.5% to 10%. CDR3 length equals 17 residues. The germline V gene has CDR1 SGHDN and CDR2 FVKESK. V lost 0 bases and J 1 base, leaving 13 bases between the germline ends. The data were obtained in a study of T cell changes during pregnancy in multiple sclerosis. The chain employs TRBV14 and TRBJ2-1; tentative D call: TRBD2 (6 bases). The sequencing used CD8+ T cells from peripheral blood mononuclear cells, collected after pregnancy. The source of this sequence is a female donor with multiple sclerosis, enrolled in a pregnancy study. The CDR3 DNA follows: TGTGCCAGCAGCCAAGATGATCGGCTAGCGTCCTACAATGAGCAGTTCTTC. Its protein product is CASSQDDRLASYNEQFF.